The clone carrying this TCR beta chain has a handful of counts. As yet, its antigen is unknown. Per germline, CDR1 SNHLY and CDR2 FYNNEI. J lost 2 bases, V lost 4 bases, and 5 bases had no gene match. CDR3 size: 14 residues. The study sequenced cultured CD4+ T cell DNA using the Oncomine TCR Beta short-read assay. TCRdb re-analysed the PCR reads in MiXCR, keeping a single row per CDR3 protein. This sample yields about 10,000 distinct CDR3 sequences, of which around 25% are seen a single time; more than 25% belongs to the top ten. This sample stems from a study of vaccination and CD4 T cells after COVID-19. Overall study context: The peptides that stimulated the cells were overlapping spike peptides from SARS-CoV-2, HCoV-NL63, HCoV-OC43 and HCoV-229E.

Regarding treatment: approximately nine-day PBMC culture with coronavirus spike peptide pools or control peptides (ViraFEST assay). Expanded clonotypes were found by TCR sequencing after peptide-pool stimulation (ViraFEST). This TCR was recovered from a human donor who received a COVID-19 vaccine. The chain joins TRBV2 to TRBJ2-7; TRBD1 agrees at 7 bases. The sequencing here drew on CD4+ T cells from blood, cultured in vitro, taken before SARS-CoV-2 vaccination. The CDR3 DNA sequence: TGTGCCAGCAGTGTGCAGACAGGGCCCTACGAGCAGTACTTC. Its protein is CASSVQTGPYEQYF. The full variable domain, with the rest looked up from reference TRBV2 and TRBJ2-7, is EPEVTQTPSHQVTQMGQEVILRCVPISNHLYFYWYRQILGQKVEFLVSFYNNEISEKSEIFDDQFSVERPDGSNFTLKIRSTKLEDSAMYFCASSVQTGPYEQYFGPGTRLTVT.